The 11 T cell receptor beta chains in this list originate from one sample, sequenced in a study of shared clonotypes between healthy human individuals. The data were produced by immunoSEQ multiplex PCR, yet TCRdb's version contains in-frame clones alone and is incomplete. The data show 1.5 million to 2.5 million clones, about 95% seen once. The naive CD8 population came from CD45RO-negative cells selected for CCR7, without terminally differentiated effector memory CD45RA+ cells. Material: naive CD8+ T cells sorted from blood. These receptors all come from a man between 18 and 29 years old in good health.

This clone was seen only once. The rearrangement uses TRBV14 and TRBJ1-1; 7 bases map to TRBD1. In germline, CDR1 is SGHDN, CDR2 FVKESK. This CDR3 has 14 amino acids. Unmatched junction bases numbered 12, after V lost 4 bases and J lost 10 bases. Here the CDR3 DNA reads TGTGCCAGCAGCCTCCAGGGGGGGTTTAGTGGAGCTTTCTTT. It specifies CASSLQGGFSGAFF.

The chain is built from TRBV6-5 and TRBJ1-1, with a possible D match to TRBD1 (6 bases). The CDR3 is 14 amino acids. CDR1 is MNHEY and CDR2 is SVGAGI in the germline V gene. Trimming cost V 4 bases and J 6 bases, with 15 bases left between them. Here the CDR3 DNA reads TGTGCCAGCAGTTGGGAGGGGGGTGCGGCTGAAGCTTTCTTT. Protein product: CASSWEGGAAEAFF.

In DNA form, the CDR3 reads TGTGCCAGCGGGCCCCGACAGGTCAGGCAGCCCCAGCATTTT. Its protein is CASGPRQVRQPQHF. This chain joins TRBV28 and TRBJ1-5; a weak D match, TRBD1 (6 bases). This CDR3 spans 14 amino acids. CDR1 and CDR2 (germline): MDHEN, SYDVKM. V gave up 8 bases and J gave up 7 bases, with 18 bases separating them.

This chain connects TRBV7-9 to TRBJ1-2; 8 bases match TRBD1. The V and J ends lost 5 bases and 8 bases, in that order; junction bases with no gene match: 16. Germline V gene lookup returns CDR1 SEHNR and CDR2 FQNEAQ (reference sequence). The CDR3 contains 16 residues. CDR3 bases: TGTGCCAGCAGCCCAAAGACAGGGGCGGACTCCTGGGGCTACACCTTC. Amino acid sequence: CASSPKTGADSWGYTF. Supplemented by reference TRBV7-9 and TRBJ1-2, the full variable domain reads DTGVSQNPRHKITKRGQNVTFRCDPISEHNRLYWYRQTLGQGPEFLTYFQNEAQLEKSRLLSDRFSAERPKGSFSTLEIQRTEQGDSAMYLCASSPKTGADSWGYTFGSGTRLTVV.

This clone came up once. J is TRBJ2-1 and V is TRBV2; 9 bases line up with TRBD1. This CDR3 spans 14 amino acids. The germline gives CDR1 SNHLY, CDR2 FYNNEI. V gave up 6 bases and J gave up 5 bases; unmatched junction bases: 5. The chain's CDR3 is CASSPGQGDNEQFF. The CDR3 DNA reads as TGTGCCAGCAGCCCGGGACAGGGTGACAATGAGCAGTTCTTC.

This sequence joins TRBV4-2 and TRBJ1-2; 9 bases align to TRBD1. Germline V lookup: CDR1 LGHNA, CDR2 YNFKEQ. V was clipped by 2 bases and J by 6 bases; unmatched bases: 4. CDR3 length equals 14 residues. This CDR3 is CASSQTGGWNGYTF. CDR3 DNA sequence: TGTGCCAGCAGCCAAACAGGGGGCTGGAATGGCTACACCTTC.

The chain employs TRBV19 and TRBJ1-5; 10 nucleotides align to TRBD1. There are 16 residues in the CDR3. After removal of 6 bases from V and 5 bases from J, the junction contained 10 bases not matched to a gene. Germline V CDR1 and CDR2: LNHDA, SQIVND (reference sequence). The CDR3 here is CASRDGDRGQDQPQHF. In DNA form, the CDR3 reads TGTGCCAGTAGGGACGGAGACAGGGGGCAGGATCAGCCCCAGCATTTT.

This chain links TRBV9 with TRBJ2-7; the D gene is possibly TRBD2 (5 bases). The germline V gene encodes CDR1 SGDLS and CDR2 YYNGEE. Trimming left V 4 bases short and J 3 bases short, with 14 bases between. CDR3 length: 14 residues. The CDR3 reads CASSPYTRVYEQYF. In DNA form, the CDR3 reads TGTGCCAGCAGCCCCTACACTAGAGTCTACGAGCAGTACTTC.

In its sample, this clone was seen once. The V call is TRBV2, the J call TRBJ2-7, with 9 positions matching TRBD2. V trimming: 6 bases; J trimming: 0 bases; junction bases outside the gene matches: 6. Germline lookup yields CDR1 SNHLY and CDR2 FYNNEI. The CDR3 is 15 amino acids. CDR3 loop: CASRLSSGISYEQYF. In nucleotides, the CDR3 is TGTGCCAGCAGATTATCTAGCGGGATCTCCTACGAGCAGTACTTC.

The chain uses TRBV11-1 and TRBJ2-5, with 8 bases that match TRBD2. V lost 6 bases to trimming and J lost 5 bases; unmatched junction nucleotides: 11. CDR3 size: 15 residues. Germline lookup yields CDR1 SGHAT and CDR2 FQDESV (reference sequence). This CDR3 reads CASSIGAGGQETQYF. In nucleotides, the CDR3 is TGTGCCAGCAGTATAGGGGCGGGGGGCCAGGAGACCCAGTACTTC.

V is TRBV6-1 and J is TRBJ2-7; 9 nucleotides match TRBD1. Germline V gene sequence: CDR1 MNHNS, CDR2 SASEGT. The CDR3 extends over 14 amino acids. With 4 bases clipped from V and 1 base from J, the junction kept 2 bases outside the gene matches. The CDR3 sequence is CASSVQGASYEQYF. CDR3 nucleotide sequence: TGTGCCAGCAGTGTACAGGGGGCGTCCTACGAGCAGTACTTC.